This T cell receptor beta chain originates from a study of cytomegalovirus exposure and HLA in healthy donors. Findings and caveats of the study: According to the study, around 180 TCR beta chains were cytomegalovirus-associated. In vitro, a few CMV-associated chains proved specific for CMV antigens. A subsequent analysis found that TCR clusters from the first cohort also tended to co-occur in the approximately 110 validation repertoires, with approximately 95% of cluster scores above 0.

To note about this clone: Its antigen remains unknown.

The table came from immunoSEQ multiplex PCR; TCRdb's copy has only in-frame clones and leaves some out. The sample lists approximately 270,000 clones, less than 90% occurring once. Sequencing was done on a sample of PBMCs. The clonotype was recovered from a young man in good health and CMV-seropositive.

CDR3 in amino acids: CAWSDPLAKNIQYF. In nucleotides, the CDR3 is TGTGCCTGGAGTGACCCTCTAGCCAAAAACATTCAGTACTTC. The chain combines TRBV30 with TRBJ2-4; the D is unclear. The length of the CDR3 is 14 residues. The germline V gene has CDR1 GTSNPN and CDR2 SVGIG (reference sequence). The V and J ends lost 1 base and 0 bases respectively, with 7 bases between them.